This entry lists 5 T cell receptor beta chains sequenced from one sample in a study of T-cell memory formation after mild COVID-19. A single record per CDR3 protein comes from TCRdb applying MiXCR to the 5' RACE reads. The sample yields hundreds of thousands of distinct CDR3 sequences, about a fifth seen once. Sequences were obtained from PBMCs or a T cell subset sorted from them (not recorded which). These receptors originate from an adult woman who had mild COVID-19 (a few samples of this study predate the infection). Cell type and time point are not known.

The J gene is TRBJ1-1, the V gene TRBV12-3 or TRBV12-4, with 7 bases that match TRBD1. There are 14 residues in the CDR3. The V and J ends lost 5 bases and 0 bases, in that order; junction bases with no gene match: 3. CDR3 nucleotides: TGTGCCAGCAGTGGGACAGTTATGAACACTGAAGCTTTCTTT. It yields the protein CASSGTVMNTEAFF.

This clonotype has a handful of counts. The rearrangement links TRBV4-2 to TRBJ2-4, with D unclear. This CDR3 comprises 14 residues. The V gene's germline CDR1 is LGHNA and CDR2 YNFKEQ. Trimming stripped 1 base from V and 5 bases from J, with 9 bases between. DNA of the CDR3: TGTGCCAGCAGCCAAGCGGTTGGGCAAAACATTCAGTACTTC. It translates to CASSQAVGQNIQYF.

In this sample, this clonotype turned up a few times. The rearrangement joins TRBV5-1 to TRBJ2-6; D unresolved. The CDR3 sequence is 18 residues long. V was pared by 0 bases and J by 2 bases, with 15 bases between. Germline assignment: CDR1 SGHRS and CDR2 YFSETQ. For the CDR3, the DNA is TGCGCCAGCAGCTTGGTCTATCGGGTAGGAGCTGGGGCCAACGTCCTGACTTTC. Protein product: CASSLVYRVGAGANVLTF. The whole variable domain, remainder taken from reference TRBV5-1 and TRBJ2-6, is KAGVTQTPRYLIKTRGQQVTLSCSPISGHRSVSWYQQTPGQGLQFLFEYFSETQRNKGNFPGRFSGRQFSNSRSEMNVSTLELGDSALYLCASSLVYRVGAGANVLTFGAGSRLTVL.

The J gene is TRBJ1-2, the V gene TRBV6-6; 10 nucleotides align to TRBD1. Germline trimming cut 2 bases from V and 8 bases from J; bases unmatched to any gene: 11. The CDR3 loop spans 16 amino acids. The germline V gene encodes CDR1 MNHNY and CDR2 SVGAGI (reference sequence). DNA for the CDR3: TGTGCCAGCAGTTACACCGGGACAGGGGACCTCTGGGGCTACACCTTC. Its protein is CASSYTGTGDLWGYTF.

This sequence joins TRBV29-1 and TRBJ1-2, with D possibly matching TRBD1 (5 bases). Trimming cost V 4 bases and J 4 bases, with 13 bases left between them. CDR3 size: 13 residues. In germline, CDR1 is SQVTM, CDR2 ANQGSEA. CDR3 nucleotides: TGCAGCGTTGCGTCTGACAGCTTCTATGGCTACACCTTC. It specifies CSVASDSFYGYTF.